The clone carrying this T cell receptor (beta chain) has just one count. Germline assignment: CDR1 ENHRY and CDR2 SYGVKD. The CDR3 totals 18 residues. The J segment lost 5 bases and the V segment lost 6 bases, leaving 15 bases of the junction unmatched. The protocol was immunoSEQ multiplex PCR, while the TCRdb copy is restricted to in-frame clones and leaves out a portion. The sample shows 2 million to 2.5 million clones, almost 96% of them seen only once. This sample was taken from a study of shared clonotypes between healthy human individuals. Turning to the study itself: Three plates each covered CD4 naive and memory; CD8 naive two, CD8 memory one.

The V and J genes are TRBV10-3 and TRBJ2-2, with TRBD1 identical over 10 bases. The material sequenced was naive CD4+ T cells sorted from blood. This sample's subset: CD45RA+ positively selected. The receptor was derived from a man aged 18-30 years in good health. The CDR3 nucleotides are TGTGCCATCAGACCGGGACAGGGGAAGAAAGGGGGAACCGGGGAGCTGTTTTTT. This codes for CAIRPGQGKKGGTGELFF.